Listed below are T cell receptor beta chains from one sample, sequenced in a study of T-cell reconstitution after alpha-beta-depleted transplantation in children. TCRdb itself ran the PCR reads through MiXCR, one entry per CDR3 protein. In the table there are around 580,000 distinct CDR3 sequences, 25% to 30% of which are singletons. The specimen was PBMCs, collected before TCRalphabeta/CD19-depleted stem cell transplant. Every receptor here comes from a boy under three years old with Wiskott-Aldrich syndrome, due to receive a stem cell transplant. Both conserved end residues are trimmed from each CDR3. The order of the fields is J gene, clone size, V gene, CDR3 protein. Expanded clones get a size class; other rows say once, few or many, or leave the size out.

J: TRBJ2-1
size: NA
V: TRBV12-3/TRBV12-4
CDR3: ASSQSGLAANEQF

J: TRBJ2-5
size: NA
V: TRBV20-1
CDR3: SARAAGETQY

J: TRBJ2-3
size: NA
V: TRBV20-1
CDR3: SASVPGGSTDTQY

J: TRBJ1-6
size: NA
V: TRBV12-3/TRBV12-4
CDR3: ASSLQTPLRTLH

J: TRBJ1-3
size: NA
V: TRBV20-1
CDR3: SASSRGARGNTIY

J: TRBJ2-1
size: NA
V: TRBV7-9
CDR3: ASSSRPGGLALNEQF

J: TRBJ2-7
size: NA
V: TRBV5-1
CDR3: ASSLGGDQY

J: TRBJ2-5
size: few
V: TRBV7-8
CDR3: ASSPLRKETQY

J: TRBJ2-7
size: NA
V: TRBV24-1
CDR3: ATSEGAQTYEQY

J: TRBJ2-3
size: few
V: TRBV20-1
CDR3: SAPLSRGGPSGSTDTQY

J: TRBJ2-7
size: few
V: TRBV19
CDR3: ASSKGQGGGEQY

J: TRBJ2-2
size: NA
V: TRBV10-3
CDR3: AISVSTGKVTGAGELF

J: TRBJ2-1
size: few
V: TRBV20-1
CDR3: SAAREGLGYNEQF

J: TRBJ2-1
size: few
V: TRBV3-1
CDR3: ASSQDPKRGEQF

J: TRBJ2-3
size: NA
V: TRBV15
CDR3: ATSRAPEDTQY

J: TRBJ2-1
size: few
V: TRBV5-1
CDR3: ASSLDPHSSYNEQF

J: TRBJ2-1
size: few
V: TRBV29-1
CDR3: SVEGGEGSYNEQF

J: TRBJ2-4
size: NA
V: TRBV9
CDR3: ASNPAGGNIQY

J: TRBJ2-7
size: few
V: TRBV7-2
CDR3: ASSLEWAMSQY

J: TRBJ2-1
size: few
V: TRBV5-1
CDR3: ASSLRCLWRESYNEQF

J: TRBJ1-2
size: NA
V: TRBV5-1
CDR3: ASSLRQVDGYT

J: TRBJ2-1
size: few
V: TRBV12-3/TRBV12-4
CDR3: ASSQTRKLYNEQF

J: TRBJ1-1
size: few
V: TRBV20-1
CDR3: SARDRAGGAF

J: TRBJ2-1
size: NA
V: TRBV15
CDR3: ATSRDRGNEQF

J: TRBJ1-3
size: NA
V: TRBV7-9
CDR3: ASSLDMSGNTIY

J: TRBJ2-5
size: few
V: TRBV20-1
CDR3: SANIPGQKTQY

J: TRBJ2-5
size: NA
V: TRBV9
CDR3: ASSVAGETQY

J: TRBJ2-1
size: few
V: TRBV12-3/TRBV12-4
CDR3: ASSPGLAGIDEQF

J: TRBJ2-4
size: few
V: TRBV14
CDR3: ASSQVPDIQY

J: TRBJ2-7
size: few
V: TRBV27
CDR3: ASSSKYEQY

J: TRBJ2-3
size: few
V: TRBV6-1
CDR3: ASSELGGLTDTQY

J: TRBJ2-7
size: few
V: TRBV5-1
CDR3: ASSLGDSVQY

J: TRBJ2-1
size: once
V: TRBV7-2
CDR3: ASSPPVNEQF

J: TRBJ2-7
size: few
V: TRBV3-1
CDR3: ASSQEGSYEQY

J: TRBJ1-5
size: few
V: TRBV6-5
CDR3: ASSMDGLNQPQH

J: TRBJ2-3
size: NA
V: TRBV14
CDR3: ASTPVGLDTQY

J: TRBJ1-1
size: NA
V: TRBV15
CDR3: ATSPRVMGDTEAF

J: TRBJ2-2
size: NA
V: TRBV5-1
CDR3: ASSRQGLTANTGELF

J: TRBJ1-1
size: NA
V: TRBV6-5
CDR3: ASSYSRSLGTEAF

J: TRBJ2-1
size: NA
V: TRBV28
CDR3: ASSTIVGTGYNEQF

J: TRBJ2-1
size: NA
V: TRBV6-5
CDR3: ASSYSMRQF

J: TRBJ2-7
size: NA
V: TRBV30
CDR3: AWNIGTSSYEQY

J: TRBJ1-2
size: NA
V: TRBV12-3/TRBV12-4
CDR3: ASSLRANYGYT

J: TRBJ1-2
size: NA
V: TRBV9
CDR3: ASSVTPGFLYGYT

J: TRBJ2-3
size: NA
V: TRBV20-1
CDR3: SANTDTQY

J: TRBJ2-1
size: NA
V: TRBV27
CDR3: ASSSLSGRAKHEQF

J: TRBJ2-7
size: few
V: TRBV21-1
CDR3: ASSKAGKPYEQY

J: TRBJ2-7
size: NA
V: TRBV28
CDR3: ASSRQGKGYEQY

J: TRBJ2-3
size: few
V: TRBV6-1
CDR3: ASSVLLATFTDTQY

J: TRBJ2-2
size: NA
V: TRBV20-1
CDR3: SAAKTTGELF

J: TRBJ1-2
size: NA
V: TRBV27
CDR3: ASSPQSAYGYT

J: TRBJ2-2
size: few
V: TRBV20-1
CDR3: SAPHTYTGELF

J: TRBJ1-5
size: many
V: TRBV28
CDR3: ASSPGPGRGDQPQH

J: TRBJ2-3
size: few
V: TRBV11-2
CDR3: ASSLDGRQGAGDTQY

J: TRBJ2-7
size: few
V: TRBV10-3
CDR3: AISDPGRTSYEQY

J: TRBJ1-5
size: few
V: TRBV5-5
CDR3: ASSRGQVNQPQH

J: TRBJ2-4
size: NA
V: TRBV5-1
CDR3: ASRSGTEPIQY

J: TRBJ2-3
size: once
V: TRBV20-1
CDR3: SARELAGEGCTDTQY

J: TRBJ2-1
size: few
V: TRBV20-1
CDR3: SARGLAGISSYNEQF

J: TRBJ1-1
size: few
V: TRBV24-1
CDR3: ATSLFRGAGGLVTEAF